The 24 T cell receptor beta chains reported below all come from one sample, sequenced in a study of molecular identifiers for immune sequencing clone quantification. TCRdb fed the PCR reads into MiXCR, producing one record per CDR3 protein. The repertoire holds some 97,000 distinct CDR3 sequences, around 33% seen once, with around 4.2% in the top ten. Sequenced sample: naive CD8+ T cells from blood, with Jurkat cell RNA spiked in. Subset: FACS-sorted CD8+CD4-CCR7+CD45RA+ naive T cells. These receptors came from a human donor in good health. Some libraries in this study had Jurkat cell RNA spiked in.

This chain uses TRBV11-2 with TRBJ2-1; TRBD2 is a possible D gene (5 bases). The CDR3 is 12 amino acids. The V and J ends lost 4 bases and 9 bases respectively, with 10 bases between them. CDR1 and CDR2 (germline): SGHAT, FQNNGV. The CDR3 nucleotides read TGTGCCAGCAGCTCGAGAGGAGGTGAGCAGTTCTTC. Translation gives CASSSRGGEQFF.

The table lists this clonotype with many counts. The rearrangement joins TRBV28 to TRBJ1-2; no definite D call. CDR3 length: 14 amino acids. The V gene's germline CDR1 is MDHEN and CDR2 SYDVKM. V was cut by 6 bases and J by 4 bases, with 15 bases left in between. CDR3 in amino acids: CASSRPPDVYGYTF. The CDR3 DNA is TGTGCCAGCAGCCGCCCCCCAGATGTCTATGGCTACACCTTC.

V is TRBV4-3 and J is TRBJ1-3, with TRBD1 as a possible D gene (6 bases). The V end was cut by 0 bases, the J end by 4 bases, with 13 bases between. The CDR3 covers 16 residues. Germline V lookup: CDR1 LGHNA, CDR2 YSLEER. The CDR3 sequence: CASSQEQRTVGNTIYF. As DNA, the CDR3 is TGCGCCAGCAGCCAAGAGCAGAGGACAGTCGGAAACACCATATATTTT.

The rearrangement links TRBV19 to TRBJ2-1, with D maybe TRBD2 (5 bases). CDR3 length: 13 residues. In germline, CDR1 is LNHDA, CDR2 SQIVND (reference sequence). V lost 5 bases and J 7 bases, leaving 12 bases between the germline ends. The CDR3 reads CASSGGRGNEQFF. The CDR3, as DNA: TGTGCCAGTAGTGGCGGCCGGGGAAATGAGCAGTTCTTC.

The J gene is TRBJ2-2, the V gene TRBV4-3, with D possibly being TRBD1 or TRBD2 (5 bases each). The germline V and J ends were trimmed by 7 bases and 5 bases, with 17 bases remaining between them. The germline CDR1 and CDR2 sequences are LGHNA and YSLEER. This CDR3 spans 15 amino acids. CDR3 sequence reads: CASTPGQGSTGELFF. DNA of the CDR3: TGCGCCAGCACCCCGGGGCAGGGATCTACCGGGGAGCTGTTTTTT.

This clonotype was seen at least ten times. The chain couples TRBV9 to TRBJ1-6; the D is unclear. V lost 2 bases to trimming and J lost 10 bases, with 7 bases between them. This CDR3 is built from 12 residues. Germline CDR1 SGDLS, CDR2 YYNGEE. For the CDR3, the DNA is TGTGCCAGCAGCGTGGGCAGCTCACCCCTCCACTTT. It translates to CASSVGSSPLHF.

The table lists this clonotype with a few counts. J is TRBJ2-7 and V is TRBV4-3; 7 bases align to TRBD2. CDR1 LGHNA and CDR2 YSLEER come from the germline V gene. The CDR3 totals 16 residues. The ends lost 5 bases at V and 4 bases at J; junction bases unmatched: 14. Here the CDR3 DNA reads TGCGCCAGCAGCGCCCACCCGGCGCGGGAGAATTACGAGCAGTACTTC. Amino acid sequence: CASSAHPARENYEQYF.

The chain carries TRBV7-9 and TRBJ2-7, with 9 bases aligning to TRBD2. This CDR3 has 15 amino acids. The junction had 10 bases not matched to a gene; V was cut back by 5 bases and J by 5 bases. Germline loops: CDR1 SEHNR, CDR2 FQNEAQ (reference sequence). The CDR3: CASSTGLAHFHEQYF. For the CDR3, the DNA is TGTGCCAGCAGCACAGGACTAGCGCACTTCCACGAGCAGTACTTC. Full variable domain (missing parts from reference TRBV7-9 and TRBJ2-7): DTGVSQNPRHKITKRGQNVTFRCDPISEHNRLYWYRQTLGQGPEFLTYFQNEAQLEKSRLLSDRFSAERPKGSFSTLEIQRTEQGDSAMYLCASSTGLAHFHEQYFGPGTRLTVT.

The chain is built from TRBV10-3 and TRBJ2-2, with 12 bases fitting TRBD1. Germline V lookup: CDR1 ENHRY, CDR2 SYGVKD. The CDR3 extends over 15 amino acids. After removal of 5 bases from V and 7 bases from J, the junction contained 5 bases not matched to a gene. The CDR3, as DNA: TGTGCCATCAGTACCGGGACAGGGGGCTTCGGGGAGCTGTTTTTT. Amino acid sequence: CAISTGTGGFGELFF.

This clonotype was observed a single time. A much larger clone is a single base away; this may be a read error. CDR3 sequence reads: CTSTGKAGADTQYF. CDR3 in DNA: TGCACCAGTACAGGCAAAGCGGGAGCAGATACGCAGTATTTT. The V gene is TRBV5-1, the J gene TRBJ2-3; 8 bases are shared with TRBD2. The CDR3 is 14 amino acids. From germline, CDR1 is SGHRS and CDR2 YFSETQ.

J is TRBJ1-5 and V is TRBV6-6; the match to TRBD1 covers 8 bases. Germline CDR1 is MNHNY and CDR2 is SVGAGI (reference sequence). J was trimmed by 0 bases and V by 6 bases; bases with no gene match: 4. CDR3 size: 15 residues. Written as DNA, the CDR3 is TGTGCCAGCAGATCAGGGGGCTATAGCAATCAGCCCCAGCATTTT. Translated, it gives CASRSGGYSNQPQHF.

In the case of this clonotype: The junction does not match germline at one end; this may be a read error. The chain uses TRBV4-1 and TRBJ1-4; D unresolved. The germline gives CDR1 MGHRA, CDR2 YSYEKL. This CDR3 is built from 15 residues. CDR3 amino acids: CASSQVGQANEIQIF. The DNA for the CDR3 is TGCGCCAGCAGCCAAGTTGGCCAGGCGAACGAAATACAGATTTTT.

This clonotype was counted a few times. The chain links TRBV20-1 to TRBJ2-7; 15 positions agree with TRBD2. The V segment lost 6 bases and the J segment 1 base; nucleotides outside the gene matches: 7. CDR1 and CDR2 (germline): DFQATT, SNEGSKA (reference sequence). The CDR3 loop spans 16 amino acids. For the CDR3, the DNA is TGCAGTGCATGGGGACTAGCGGGAGGCCAATCCTACGAGCAGTACTTC. Translating gives CSAWGLAGGQSYEQYF.

Concerning this clonotype itself: This sequence may be a read error, since a much larger clone differs from it by one base. This sequence joins TRBV5-1 and TRBJ2-6; D perhaps matches TRBD1 (5 bases). V shed 0 bases and J shed 2 bases, with 9 bases lying between them. The CDR3 runs 16 residues. Looked up from germline, CDR1 is SGHRS and CDR2 is YFSETQ. CDR3 DNA sequence: TGCGCCAGCAGCTTGGCAGGGCCACCTGGGGCCAACGTCCTGACTTTC. Translation: CASSLAGPPGANVLTF.

The CDR3 sequence is CASRPRGLYEQYF. The CDR3 DNA is TGTGCCAGCCGCCCCCGGGGGCTCTACGAGCAGTACTTC. V usage is TRBV28 and J usage is TRBJ2-7; D is possibly TRBD1 or TRBD2 (6 bases each). V was pared by 8 bases and J by 3 bases, with 14 bases between. The CDR3 is made up of 13 amino acids. CDR1 and CDR2 from the germline V gene are MDHEN and SYDVKM. Full variable domain (remainder filled in from reference TRBV28 and TRBJ2-7): DVKVTQSSRYLVKRTGEKVFLECVQDMDHENMFWYRQDPGLGLRLIYFSYDVKMKEKGDIPEGYSVSREKKERFSLILESASTNQTSMYLCASRPRGLYEQYFGPGTRLTVT.

This clonotype was picked up many times. This chain uses TRBV9 with TRBJ2-1; TRBD2 aligns across 10 bases. Germline V gives CDR1 SGDLS, CDR2 YYNGEE. V shed 3 bases, J shed 7 bases, and the junction held 10 bases outside the gene matches. The CDR3 consists of 16 residues. The CDR3 is CASSAAGSSGSNEQFF. The CDR3 nucleotides are TGTGCCAGCAGCGCAGCAGGCTCTAGCGGGAGTAATGAGCAGTTCTTC.

The J gene is TRBJ2-1, the V gene TRBV16; 9 bases align to TRBD2. Germline lookup yields CDR1 KGHSY and CDR2 FQNENV. V lost 7 bases, J lost 16 bases, and 20 bases stayed unmatched. The CDR3 extends over 15 amino acids. CDR3 in amino acids: CASTHSPSGESPGFF. For the CDR3, the DNA is TGTGCCAGCACCCACTCACCTAGCGGGGAGTCACCTGGTTTCTTC.

This clonotype occurred many times. V usage is TRBV27 and J usage is TRBJ2-2, with D uncertain. This CDR3 contains 14 residues. Trimming removed 2 bases from V and 4 bases from J, with 8 bases in between. Germline values: CDR1 MNHEY, CDR2 SMNVEV (reference sequence). For the CDR3, the DNA is TGTGCCAGCAGTTTAGGGCTTGGCACCGGGGAGCTGTTTTTT. Translating gives CASSLGLGTGELFF.

The gene calls are TRBV11-2 and TRBJ1-2; no reliable D call. This CDR3 region has 14 residues. V lost 6 bases to trimming and J lost 2 bases, with 13 bases between them. Germline values: CDR1 SGHAT, CDR2 FQNNGV. The CDR3 sequence: CASRSSPGNYGYTF. CDR3 DNA: TGTGCCAGCAGGTCCTCCCCGGGGAACTATGGCTACACCTTC.

The genes are TRBV6-5 and TRBJ2-2; D gene ambiguous. V was clipped by 3 bases and J by 7 bases, with 12 bases between them. The CDR3 is 14 amino acids. The V gene's germline CDR1 is MNHEY and CDR2 SVGAGI. This chain's CDR3 is CASSYSAGGGELFF. The CDR3 DNA follows: TGTGCCAGCAGTTATTCGGCAGGCGGCGGGGAGCTGTTTTTT.

With respect to this clonotype: No conserved phenylalanine or tryptophan is present at the end of the CDR3, so a read error is the likely explanation. The CDR3 region is CASSYGGPNTGELFY. CDR3 nucleotides: TGTGCCAGCAGTTATGGGGGACCCAACACCGGGGAGCTGTTTTAT. The chain combines TRBV12-3 or TRBV12-4 with TRBJ2-2; tentatively, D is TRBD1 or TRBD2 (5 bases each). Trimming stripped 4 bases from V and 2 bases from J, with 11 bases between. The CDR3 runs 15 residues.

Points on this clonotype: The junction departs from the called germline gene at one end, perhaps through a read error. The chain couples TRBV28 to TRBJ1-5; TRBD1 might be the D (5 bases). The CDR3 contains 14 residues. Germline-derived CDR1 and CDR2 are MDHEN and SYDVKM. In DNA, the CDR3 is TGTGCCAGCTGTTTGGTGGCAGGGAATCAGCACCAGCATTTT. This gives the protein CASCLVAGNQHQHF.

This clonotype was seen ten or more times. The chain joins TRBV28 to TRBJ2-3; TRBD2 is a possible D gene (6 bases). The CDR3 has 17 amino acids. Germline loops: CDR1 MDHEN, CDR2 SYDVKM. V lost 3 bases and J 0 bases, leaving 16 bases between the germline ends. The CDR3 loop is CASSFPILAASTDTQYF. The DNA of the CDR3 is TGTGCCAGCAGTTTCCCGATCTTAGCGGCCAGCACAGATACGCAGTATTTT.

This clonotype was observed a few times. This chain uses TRBV12-3 or TRBV12-4 with TRBJ2-5; no definite D call. The CDR3 totals 11 residues. Trimming cost V 10 bases and J 1 base, with 7 bases left between them. The CDR3 DNA sequence: TGTGCCACCGGAATCCAAGAGACCCAGTACTTC. Translating it yields CATGIQETQYF.